Below, 14 T cell receptor beta chains from the same sample are listed, as sequenced in a study of shared clonotypes between healthy human individuals. Some clones are missing from TCRdb's copy, which holds only in-frame ones; the method was immunoSEQ multiplex PCR. The repertoire holds 1.4 million or so clones, with less than 99% as singletons. The sample taken for sequencing was naive CD4+ T cells sorted from blood. The subset here: CD45RA+ positively selected. The source is a man under 40 in good health.

The V and J genes are TRBV5-1 and TRBJ1-3, with D possibly TRBD1 on 6 matching bases. Trimming took 3 bases from V and 0 from J, leaving 13 bases between them. Germline loops: CDR1 SGHRS, CDR2 YFSETQ. CDR3 length equals 16 residues. CDR3 residues: CASSWRGQSSGNTIYF. The DNA of the CDR3 is TGCGCCAGCAGCTGGAGAGGACAGAGCTCTGGAAACACCATATATTTT.

The rearrangement joins TRBV28 to TRBJ1-1, with D possibly TRBD1 on 5 matching bases. Trimming stripped 3 bases from V and 0 bases from J, with 11 bases between. CDR1 and CDR2 from the germline V gene are MDHEN and SYDVKM. The CDR3 runs to 15 residues. The CDR3 region has the DNA TGTGCCAGCAGTTTTTACGGACACCTGAACACTGAAGCTTTCTTT. Its translation is CASSFYGHLNTEAFF.

The J gene is TRBJ2-1, the V gene TRBV15; TRBD2 aligns across 9 bases. CDR3 length: 17 residues. Germline V gene sequence: CDR1 LNHNV, CDR2 YYDKDF (reference sequence). Germline trimming cut 0 bases from V and 5 bases from J; bases unmatched to any gene: 8. The CDR3 region has the DNA TGTGCCACCAGCAGAGATACAAGCGGGAGGTGGGACAATGAGCAGTTCTTC. Amino acids: CATSRDTSGRWDNEQFF.

This rearrangement joins TRBV5-1 to TRBJ2-3; 10 nucleotides agree with TRBD1. Unmatched junction bases numbered 8, after V lost 4 bases and J lost 3 bases. CDR1 SGHRS and CDR2 YFSETQ come from the germline V gene. This CDR3 has 16 residues. This chain's CDR3 is CASSPGTGERTDTQYF. The CDR3 DNA follows: TGCGCCAGCAGCCCCGGGACAGGGGAACGGACAGATACGCAGTATTTT.

The chain joins TRBV2 to TRBJ2-7; D not certain. The CDR3 sequence is 14 residues long. Germline lookup yields CDR1 SNHLY and CDR2 FYNNEI. V shed 6 bases and J shed 4 bases, with 16 bases lying between them. The CDR3 coding sequence is TGTGCCAGCAGAGCCGGGTCACAAAATTACGAGCAGTACTTC. This encodes CASRAGSQNYEQYF.

V gene TRBV5-4 combines with J gene TRBJ2-7; D unresolved. Trimming stripped 4 bases from V and 2 bases from J, with 13 bases between. The CDR3 length is 14 residues. The germline V gene encodes CDR1 SGHNT and CDR2 YYREEE (reference sequence). CDR3 protein: CASSGRRGTYEQYF. As DNA, the CDR3 is TGTGCCAGCAGCGGTCGCCGCGGAACCTACGAGCAGTACTTC.

The chain has TRBV13 and TRBJ2-1, with D uncertain. The CDR3 is 9 amino acids. V was trimmed by 5 bases and J by 10 bases, leaving 3 bases between them. Per the germline V gene, CDR1 is PRHDT and CDR2 is FYEKMQ (reference sequence). CDR3 in amino acids: CASSREQFF. The CDR3 DNA reads TGTGCCAGCAGCAGAGAGCAGTTCTTC.

This clone was seen just once. CDR3 bases: TGTGCCAGCAGTTTAGGGGCGGTAGAGAGACAAAGCACAGATACGCAGTATTTT. Translation: CASSLGAVERQSTDTQYF. The rearrangement joins TRBV28 to TRBJ2-3; a possible D gene is TRBD1 (5 bases). The CDR3 totals 18 residues. Trimming cost V 2 bases and J 0 bases, with 18 bases left between them. From germline, CDR1 is MDHEN and CDR2 SYDVKM.

The table lists this clone with a count of one. The rearrangement links TRBV7-9 to TRBJ1-3; TRBD1 matches at 9 bases. Trimming cost V 3 bases and J 4 bases; bases outside gene matches: 4. CDR3 length: 15 residues. Germline V gene lookup returns CDR1 SEHNR and CDR2 FQNEAQ (reference sequence). The CDR3 region is CASSFNRGLGNTIYF. CDR3 DNA sequence: TGTGCCAGCAGCTTCAACAGGGGGCTAGGAAACACCATATATTTT.

The genes are TRBV18 and TRBJ2-3, with D maybe TRBD1 (6 bases). The CDR3 loop spans 18 amino acids. Per germline, CDR1 KGHSH and CDR2 LQKENI. The ends were cut back, 2 bases at V and 0 bases at J, with 18 bases in the middle. The CDR3 bases are TGTGCCAGCTCACCAGACAGGCGTCCCCGGCCTAGCACAGATACGCAGTATTTT. Protein product: CASSPDRRPRPSTDTQYF.

The J gene is TRBJ1-1, the V gene TRBV7-9; perhaps TRBD1 as D (5 bases). There are 16 residues in the CDR3. Germline values: CDR1 SEHNR, CDR2 FQNEAQ (reference sequence). V lost 1 base to trimming and J lost 4 bases, with 16 bases between them. CDR3 sequence reads: CASSLVRGHWGTEAFF. CDR3 nucleotide sequence: TGTGCCAGCAGCTTAGTAAGGGGCCATTGGGGCACTGAAGCTTTCTTT.

The rearrangement joins TRBV5-4 to TRBJ2-1; TRBD2 agrees at 8 bases. CDR1 is SGHNT, CDR2 YYREEE, per germline (reference sequence). The junction had 9 bases not matched to a gene; V was cut back by 4 bases and J by 6 bases. The CDR3 runs to 15 residues. CDR3 residues: CASSLGGGAVNEQFF. The CDR3 DNA reads TGTGCCAGCAGCCTCGGGGGGGGCGCAGTCAATGAGCAGTTCTTC.

The genes are TRBV18 and TRBJ2-7, with 11 bases lining up with TRBD2. CDR3 length: 13 amino acids. The V gene's germline CDR1 is KGHSH and CDR2 LQKENI. Trimming removed 9 bases from V and 3 bases from J; junction bases left unmatched: 4. CDR3 nucleotides: TGTGCCAGTCGAACTAGCGGGAGCTACGAGCAGTACTTC. The encoded protein is CASRTSGSYEQYF. Full variable domain (outside the CDR3, taken from reference TRBV18 and TRBJ2-7): NAGVMQNPRHLVRRRGQEARLRCSPMKGHSHVYWYRQLPEEGLKFMVYLQKENIIDESGMPKERFSAEFPKEGPSILRIQQVVRGDSAAYFCASRTSGSYEQYFGPGTRLTVT.

The chain couples TRBV5-4 to TRBJ2-2; 9 bases line up with TRBD1. The CDR3 sequence is 15 residues long. From germline, CDR1 is SGHNT and CDR2 YYREEE (reference sequence). The trim removed 3 bases at V and 7 bases at J, leaving 7 bases unmatched. The CDR3 loop is CASSSGQGSNGELFF. In DNA, the CDR3 is TGTGCCAGCAGCTCTGGACAGGGGAGTAACGGGGAGCTGTTTTTT.